The 10 T cell receptor beta chains below all came from one sample that was sequenced in a study of blood T cell repertoires in COVID-19. Here immunoSEQ multiplex PCR was the method, and the copy in TCRdb shows in-frame clones only, minus some. The sample lists around 190,000 clones, about nine tenths occurring once. The source material was peripheral blood. These receptors were obtained from a man between 25 and 39 years old with acute or convalescent COVID-19.

This clone came up once. The chain joins TRBV25-1 to TRBJ2-7; D possibly corresponds to TRBD1 (5 bases). V dropped 4 bases and J dropped 3 bases, with 10 bases sitting between them. Germline CDR1 is MGHDK and CDR2 is SYGVNS. This CDR3 comprises 13 residues. CDR3 in DNA: TGTGCCAGCAGTGGATCAGGGAACTACGAGCAGTACTTC. It is translated as CASSGSGNYEQYF.

The chain combines TRBV28 with TRBJ1-5; 9 bases line up with TRBD1. CDR3 size: 16 residues. Germline trimming cut 5 bases from V and 4 bases from J; bases unmatched to any gene: 9. Germline V gene data show CDR1 as MDHEN and CDR2 as SYDVKM. The DNA for the CDR3 is TGTGCCAGCAGTCCCCAAGGACAGGGGATTAATCAGCCCCAGCATTTT. This sequence encodes CASSPQGQGINQPQHF.

This clone came up a few times. V is TRBV5-6 and J is TRBJ1-5, with D unclear. V was cut by 2 bases and J by 6 bases, with 9 bases left in between. The CDR3 extends over 13 amino acids. Germline CDR1 is SGHDT and CDR2 is YYEEEE. This chain's CDR3 is CASSFGPGQPQHF. CDR3 coding DNA: TGTGCCAGCAGCTTTGGTCCGGGTCAGCCCCAGCATTTT. The complete variable domain, with remaining parts taken from reference TRBV5-6 and TRBJ1-5, reads DAGVTQSPTHLIKTRGQQVTLRCSPKSGHDTVSWYQQALGQGPQFIFQYYEEEERQRGNFPDRFSGHQFPNYSSELNVNALLLGDSALYLCASSFGPGQPQHFGDGTRLSIL.

The chain couples TRBV7-9 to TRBJ1-2; TRBD1 might be the D (5 bases). The CDR3 loop spans 14 amino acids. Germline lookup yields CDR1 SEHNR and CDR2 FQNEAQ (reference sequence). V gave up 5 bases and J gave up 5 bases, with 15 bases separating them. CDR3 coding DNA: TGTGCCAGCAGCCGTAGGGGTTCCCGATATGGCTACACCTTC. Translated, it gives CASSRRGSRYGYTF.

J is TRBJ1-4 and V is TRBV11-2, with TRBD1 identical over 9 bases. CDR3 length equals 14 residues. Germline V lookup: CDR1 SGHAT, CDR2 FQNNGV. Unmatched junction bases numbered 3, after V lost 5 bases and J lost 5 bases. The CDR3 nucleotides read TGTGCCAGCAGCACCGGGACAGGGAATGAAAAACTGTTTTTT. Translated, it gives CASSTGTGNEKLFF.

The chain carries TRBV5-1 and TRBJ1-2; 11 bases are a match to TRBD1. J lost 4 bases, V lost 4 bases, and 3 bases had no gene match. Germline V CDR1 and CDR2: SGHRS, YFSETQ. The CDR3 is 14 amino acids. Written as DNA, the CDR3 is TGCGCCAGCAGCGGAGGGACAGGGGGCTATGGCTACACCTTC. Amino acid sequence: CASSGGTGGYGYTF.

This chain uses TRBV2 with TRBJ2-1; D gene unclear. Trimming pared 8 bases from V and 4 bases from J, leaving 18 bases between. The germline V gene encodes CDR1 SNHLY and CDR2 FYNNEI. This CDR3 is 15 amino acids long. The CDR3 region is CASEPRFQEYNEQFF. The CDR3 DNA sequence: TGTGCCAGCGAACCCAGGTTTCAGGAATACAATGAGCAGTTCTTC.

V usage is TRBV5-4 and J usage is TRBJ1-5; TRBD1 is a possible D gene (5 bases). Germline V lookup: CDR1 SGHNT, CDR2 YYREEE (reference sequence). The CDR3 spans 15 residues. V dropped 0 bases and J dropped 4 bases, with 11 bases sitting between them. The CDR3 DNA is TGTGCCAGCAGCTTGGGGGCAGGGCCGAATCAGCCCCAGCATTTT. Encoded protein: CASSLGAGPNQPQHF.

V and J are TRBV28 and TRBJ1-3; D gene ambiguous. The CDR3 consists of 14 residues. Germline V CDR1 and CDR2: MDHEN, SYDVKM. The V and J ends lost 2 bases and 1 base respectively, with 6 bases between them. The DNA of the CDR3 is TGTGCCAGCAGTTTAGTCCGGTCTGGAAACACCATATATTTT. This translates into CASSLVRSGNTIYF. Full variable domain (missing parts from reference TRBV28 and TRBJ1-3): DVKVTQSSRYLVKRTGEKVFLECVQDMDHENMFWYRQDPGLGLRLIYFSYDVKMKEKGDIPEGYSVSREKKERFSLILESASTNQTSMYLCASSLVRSGNTIYFGEGSWLTVV.

The chain employs TRBV10-3 and TRBJ1-2, with D unclear. CDR1 and CDR2 (germline): ENHRY, SYGVKD. Trimming removed 2 bases at V and 5 bases at J, with 9 bases between. The CDR3 runs to 13 residues. The CDR3 loop is CAISEGKAYGYTF. CDR3 sequence (DNA): TGTGCCATCAGTGAGGGAAAAGCGTATGGCTACACCTTC.